The text below deals with one TCR beta chain. Its specificity is unknown. The source of the sample is a study of glioma-infiltrating T cells. Using RNA template, CDR3s of TCR alpha and beta were amplified with iRepertoire arm-PCR. One entry per CDR3 protein results from TCRdb running MiXCR on the multiplex PCR reads. This table holds around 150,000 distinct CDR3 sequences, about two fifths found once. The CDR3 runs 13 residues. The germline gives CDR1 ENHRY, CDR2 SYGVKD. Trimming cost V 4 bases and J 5 bases, with 11 bases left between them. General study results and limits: Only very few CDR3 sequences appeared in both tissue and blood. Gliomas, especially low-grade, showed above-expected tissue-blood divergence; non-neoplastic patients showed below.

The sample consisted of glioma tissue, nonneoplastic brain tissue, or PBMCs (not recorded which). The chain is built from TRBV10-3 and TRBJ1-1; the D is unclear. This clonotype was sampled from a human donor with low-grade glioma or glioblastoma, undergoing nonglioma brain surgery, or in good health (not recorded which). The CDR3 protein is CAISGRVTTEAFF. The CDR3 bases are TGTGCCATCAGTGGTAGGGTTACGACTGAAGCTTTCTTT.